This note documents a single T cell receptor (beta chain) sequence. This PCR relied on a set of 60 Vbeta primers and 13 Jbeta primers. The repertoire was sequenced with immunoSEQ multiplex PCR; TCRdb's copy has only in-frame clones and lacks some. The data contain 95,000 to 150,000 clones, around 85% of them seen just once; the ten biggest clones take up 3.5% to 4%. This sample was taken from a study of cytomegalovirus exposure and HLA in healthy donors. Trimming took off 3 bases at V and 7 bases at J, with 6 bases between the two ends. The CDR3 consists of 10 residues. Germline V lookup: CDR1 SQVTM, CDR2 ANQGSEA. Donors likely had unrecorded immune exposures despite being nominally healthy when sampled.

The specimen was PBMCs. V gene TRBV29-1 combines with J gene TRBJ1-1, with no clear D. The source is a man aged 18 to 29 in good health and CMV-seropositive. CDR3 protein: CSVEYVEAFF. CDR3 DNA sequence: TGCAGCGTTGAGTATGTTGAAGCTTTCTTT.